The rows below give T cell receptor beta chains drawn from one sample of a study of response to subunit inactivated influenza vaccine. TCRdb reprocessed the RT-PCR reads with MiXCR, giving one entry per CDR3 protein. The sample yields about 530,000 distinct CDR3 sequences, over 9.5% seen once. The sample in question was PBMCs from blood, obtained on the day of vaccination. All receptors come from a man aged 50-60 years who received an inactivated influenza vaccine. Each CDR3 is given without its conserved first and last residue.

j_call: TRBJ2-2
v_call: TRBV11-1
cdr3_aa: ASSLSLVGTDKPLNTGELF

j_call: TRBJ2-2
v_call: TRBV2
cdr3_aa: ASSLGLAGGGGELF

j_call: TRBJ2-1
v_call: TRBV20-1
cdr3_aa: SARDQGLAGGRHNEQF

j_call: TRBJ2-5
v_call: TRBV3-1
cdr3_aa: ASSLPVTQETQY

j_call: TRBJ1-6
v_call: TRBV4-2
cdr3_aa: ASSQGRGNSPLH

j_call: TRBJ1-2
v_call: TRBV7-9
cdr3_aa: ASSSGQGLNYGYT

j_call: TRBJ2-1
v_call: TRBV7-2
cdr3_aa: ASEFVRDSEQF

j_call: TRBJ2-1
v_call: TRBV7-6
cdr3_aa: ASSFPLAGGPYNEQF

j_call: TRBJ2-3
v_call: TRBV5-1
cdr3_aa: ASSLPLVEATDTQY

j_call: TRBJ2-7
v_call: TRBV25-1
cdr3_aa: ASSEFMTAPGEQY

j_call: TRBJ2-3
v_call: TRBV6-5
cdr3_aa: ASSYWRASGTDTQY

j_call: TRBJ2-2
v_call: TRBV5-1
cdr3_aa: ASSLESPPAGELF

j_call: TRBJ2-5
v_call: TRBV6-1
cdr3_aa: ASSPGQGSKTQY

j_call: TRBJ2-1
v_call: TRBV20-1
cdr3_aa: SVWRELDEQF

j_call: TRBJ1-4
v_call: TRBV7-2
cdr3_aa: ASSLVGREKLF

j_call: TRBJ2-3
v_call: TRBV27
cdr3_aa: ASRLLAGSSTDTQY

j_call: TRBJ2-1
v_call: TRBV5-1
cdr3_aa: ASSSLAGMEQF

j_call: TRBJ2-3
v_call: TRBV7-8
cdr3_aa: ASSLGYGGISTDTQY

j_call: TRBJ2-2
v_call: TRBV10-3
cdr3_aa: AISPKNRGTGELF

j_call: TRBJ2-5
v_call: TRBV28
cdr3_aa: ASSQMTQLETQY

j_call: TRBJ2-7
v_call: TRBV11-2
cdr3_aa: ASSFGSGGQY

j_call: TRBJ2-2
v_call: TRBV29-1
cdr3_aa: SVGPATGELF

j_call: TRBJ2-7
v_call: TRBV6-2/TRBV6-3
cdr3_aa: ASSYPSYEQY

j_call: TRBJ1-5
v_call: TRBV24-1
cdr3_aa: ATSDSTFQPQH

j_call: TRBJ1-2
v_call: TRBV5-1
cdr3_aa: ASSWGTLGYGYT

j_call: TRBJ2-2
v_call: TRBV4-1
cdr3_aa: ASSQEDRLTGELF

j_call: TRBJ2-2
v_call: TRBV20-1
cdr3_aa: SARTSGGPLNTGELF

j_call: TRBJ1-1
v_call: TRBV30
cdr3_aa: AWSVRGRGTEAF

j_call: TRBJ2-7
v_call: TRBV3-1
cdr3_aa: ASSQGQVSSYEQY

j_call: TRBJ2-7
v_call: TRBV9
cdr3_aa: ASSSLSGGSDEQY

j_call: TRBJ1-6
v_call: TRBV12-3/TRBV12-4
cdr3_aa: ASSSGQGLSPLH

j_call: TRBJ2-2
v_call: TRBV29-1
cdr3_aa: SVAVAAKAGELF

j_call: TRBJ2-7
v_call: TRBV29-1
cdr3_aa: SVDLGRSYEQY

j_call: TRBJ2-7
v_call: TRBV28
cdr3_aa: ASSFLSYSYEQY

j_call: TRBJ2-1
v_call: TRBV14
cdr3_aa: ASSQGTSGYNEQF

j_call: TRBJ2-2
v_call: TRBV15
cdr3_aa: ATSRDVLAAGELF

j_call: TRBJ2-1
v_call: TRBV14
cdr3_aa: ASSPQSYSRTESYNEQF

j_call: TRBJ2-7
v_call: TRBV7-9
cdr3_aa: ASSLGGGHSYEQY

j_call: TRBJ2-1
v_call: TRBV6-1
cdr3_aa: ASSVALEMGEQF

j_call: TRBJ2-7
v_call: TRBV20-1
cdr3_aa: SASVEGPYEQY

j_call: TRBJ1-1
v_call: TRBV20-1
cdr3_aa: SATQGAQTEAF

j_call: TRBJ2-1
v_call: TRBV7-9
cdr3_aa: ASSLDVGDNEEF

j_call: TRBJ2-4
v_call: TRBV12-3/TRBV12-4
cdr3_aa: ASTTDLAKNIQY

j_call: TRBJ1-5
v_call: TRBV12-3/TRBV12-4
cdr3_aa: ASSPTVDNNQPQH

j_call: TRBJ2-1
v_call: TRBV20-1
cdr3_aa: SARDKLRGGAYEQF

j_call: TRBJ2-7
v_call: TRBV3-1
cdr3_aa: ASSQSASGSVEQY

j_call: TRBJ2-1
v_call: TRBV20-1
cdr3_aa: SARDAGDLNEQF

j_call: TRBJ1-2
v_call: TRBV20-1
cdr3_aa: SARLGGSYGYT

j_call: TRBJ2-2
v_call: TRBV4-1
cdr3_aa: ASSQALAGVGTGELF

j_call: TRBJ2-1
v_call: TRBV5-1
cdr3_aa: ASSSTGDGYNEQF

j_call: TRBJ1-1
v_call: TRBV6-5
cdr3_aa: ASSYSLGETEAF

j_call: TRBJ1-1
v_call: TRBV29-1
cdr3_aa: SVDRSGQMNTEAF

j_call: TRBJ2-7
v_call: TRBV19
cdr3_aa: ASSIRGFPQSEQY

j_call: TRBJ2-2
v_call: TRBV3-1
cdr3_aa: ASSPQQTGTGSGGELF

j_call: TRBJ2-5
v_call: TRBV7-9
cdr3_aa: ASSNSRQGPGETQY

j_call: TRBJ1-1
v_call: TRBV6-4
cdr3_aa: ASSRRFSGGQGAGNTEAF

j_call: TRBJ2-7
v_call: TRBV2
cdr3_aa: ASSQGTERNEQY